This T cell receptor beta chain was profiled in a study of blood T cell repertoires in COVID-19. Across the whole study: Whether acute or convalescent, the COVID-19 samples came from the United States, Italy and Spain. Sources were T cells, B-cell-depleted T cells, or PBMCs; the material itself was cDNA or gDNA.

Per the study methods: It was from reference gene primer amplification that nucleated cell counts were estimated. The data were produced by immunoSEQ multiplex PCR, yet TCRdb's version contains in-frame clones alone and is incomplete. The V and J calls and clone size are taken from that table; D and trimming were inferred from the DNA. The sample lists approximately 160,000 clones; approximately 82% were seen once. The germline CDR1 and CDR2 sequences are MDHEN and SYDVKM. With V trimmed by 6 bases and J by 2 bases, 11 bases remained unmatched. The CDR3 totals 16 residues. The clonotype comes from a woman aged 50 to 65 in a cohort sampled during active or convalescent COVID-19. Sample: peripheral blood. The J gene is TRBJ2-7, the V gene TRBV28; 9 bases are a match to TRBD2. The CDR3 spells CASSSYRGGGTYEQYF. The CDR3 region has the DNA TGTGCCAGCAGCTCCTATCGCGGGGGGGGGACCTACGAGCAGTACTTC.